This T cell receptor (beta chain) was identified in a study of beta chain features in type 1 diabetes. Study-wide results and caveats: Significant though moderate, a shortening of TCRB CDR3s appeared in all four CD4+ subsets of Type 1 diabetes patients.

The sequenced template was cDNA made from the entire isolated RNA. The data were produced by immunoSEQ multiplex PCR, yet TCRdb's version contains in-frame clones alone and is incomplete. Of a few hundred thousand clones listed, roughly 9.8% were seen once; the top ten hold approximately 0.6%. Germline V gives CDR1 MNHNS, CDR2 SASEGT. This CDR3 region has 15 residues. V was pared by 3 bases and J by 7 bases, with 16 bases between. This clone occurred a few times. The antigen is not known. Sorting produced populations that all topped 98% purity. The sequence was obtained from a man aged 25 to 45 with type 1 diabetes. Input material: central memory CD4+ T cells from blood. V and J are TRBV6-1 and TRBJ1-5; tentative D call: TRBD1 (5 bases). CDR3 sequence reads: CASSESGDVLQPQHF. The CDR3 DNA reads TGTGCCAGCAGTGAGTCCGGGGACGTTTTACAGCCCCAGCATTTT.